The clone carrying this T cell receptor beta chain was seen many times. The antigen is not known. Germline CDR1 reads SGHTA; CDR2 reads FQGNSA. The CDR3 spans 14 residues. Losses at the gene ends were 8 bases for V and 2 bases for J; bases not matched to a gene: 8. The data belong to a study of T cells in Graves' hyperthyroidism and ophthalmopathy. Amplified TCR beta CDR3 regions came from RNA transcripts. With the HTBI primer set, the TCR CDR3 went through a first round of RT-PCR. One entry per CDR3 protein results from TCRdb running MiXCR on the multiplex PCR reads. The data show around 300,000 distinct CDR3 sequences, approximately 15% seen once. Study conclusions and caveats: Most thyroid clonotypes with frequency above 0.001 were detected in blood.

The source material was blood. This clonotype was sampled from a woman aged 25 to 39 with Graves' hyperthyroidism. This chain uses TRBV7-2 with TRBJ2-7; 8 positions agree with TRBD2. In nucleotides, the CDR3 is TGTGCCAGCGAAACGGGACTAGGGGCCTACGAGCAGTACTTC. Protein product: CASETGLGAYEQYF.